This T cell receptor (beta chain) was captured in a study of Ad26.COV2.S vaccination and SARS-CoV-2 variants. Sample treatment: some 20 received Ad26.COV2.S at low or high dose, single or two shots; roughly five received placebo; per-sample allocation not given. It was on day 63 after the first vaccine or placebo injection that samples were taken. Only in-frame clones appear in the TCRdb table, and some are missing; sequencing was by immunoSEQ multiplex PCR. The table lists around 250,000 clones, around 88% of them singletons. V trimming: 7 bases; J trimming: 6 bases; junction bases outside the gene matches: 8. This CDR3 region has 15 residues. Germline CDR1 is MNHEY and CDR2 is SVGAGI.

The TCR sequence derives from a person aged 18-65 years who received the Ad26.COV2.S COVID-19 vaccine or a placebo. V usage is TRBV6-5 and J usage is TRBJ2-2; 10 nucleotides match TRBD2. Material: peripheral blood, obtained in a trial of Ad26.COV2.S vaccine versus placebo. In nucleotides, the CDR3 is TGTGCCAGCAAGAATGGGCTAGCGGGGGCCGGGGAGCTGTTTTTT. As protein: CASKNGLAGAGELFF.